This entry features one T cell receptor beta chain sequence. TCRdb keeps only in-frame clones here, not all; method: immunoSEQ multiplex PCR. The data contain approximately 160,000 clones, under 90% of them seen just once; the ten biggest clones take up approximately 7.3%. The source of the sample is a study of blood T cell repertoires in COVID-19. Sequences were obtained from PBMCs or T cells enriched from blood (not recorded which). This TCR came from a man between 45 and 60 years old who had recovered from COVID-19.

In DNA, the CDR3 is TGTGCCAGCAGCCAAGAGGTGAGGACAGGAAATAATTCACCCCTCCACTTT. Translation gives CASSQEVRTGNNSPLHF. The chain employs TRBV3-1 (or the pseudogene TRBV3-2) and TRBJ1-6; 7 nucleotides match TRBD1. This CDR3 has 17 residues. J was trimmed by 5 bases and V by 0 bases; bases with no gene match: 7. Per the germline V gene, CDR1 is LGHDT and CDR2 is YNNKEL (reference sequence).